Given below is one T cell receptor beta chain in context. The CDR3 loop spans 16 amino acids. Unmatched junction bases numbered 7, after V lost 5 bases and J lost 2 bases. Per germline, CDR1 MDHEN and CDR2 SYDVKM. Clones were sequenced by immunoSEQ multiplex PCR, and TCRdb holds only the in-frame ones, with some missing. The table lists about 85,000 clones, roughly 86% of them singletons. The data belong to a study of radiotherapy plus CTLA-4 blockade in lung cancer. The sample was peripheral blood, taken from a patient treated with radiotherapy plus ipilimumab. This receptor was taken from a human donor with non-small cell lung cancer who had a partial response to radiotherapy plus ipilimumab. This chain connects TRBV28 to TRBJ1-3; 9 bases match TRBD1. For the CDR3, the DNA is TGTGCCAGCAGTACAGGGGGCACCATAACTGGAAACACCATATATTTT. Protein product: CASSTGGTITGNTIYF.